One and the same sample provided the 18 T cell receptor beta chains below, sequenced in a study of OX40 agonist ivuxolimab in advanced cancers. Clones were sequenced by immunoSEQ multiplex PCR, and TCRdb holds only the in-frame ones, with some missing. The sample consists of some 90,000 clones, approximately 89% of them appearing once. This specimen consisted of CD4+ or CD8+ T cells sorted from blood, obtained in a trial of the OX40 agonist ivuxolimab. Every receptor here comes from an adult with an advanced solid tumor such as melanoma, head and neck, liver or kidney cancer.

V gene TRBV4-1 combines with J gene TRBJ2-1; TRBD2 agrees at 7 bases. CDR1 and CDR2 from the germline V gene are MGHRA and YSYEKL. This CDR3 region has 18 residues. V lost 0 bases and J lost 4; bases outside the gene matches: 12. This CDR3 is CASSQDVWTSSPYNEQFF. CDR3 coding DNA: TGCGCCAGCAGCCAAGATGTCTGGACTAGTTCCCCTTACAATGAGCAGTTCTTC.

The rearrangement uses TRBV19 and TRBJ2-6, with D possibly called TRBD1 or TRBD2 (6 bases each). V was pared by 9 bases and J by 0 bases, with 15 bases between. The length of the CDR3 is 16 residues. The V gene's germline CDR1 is LNHDA and CDR2 SQIVND (reference sequence). The CDR3 region is CASDGGRTSGANVLTF. CDR3 nucleotide sequence: TGTGCCAGCGATGGGGGGCGTACCTCTGGGGCCAACGTCCTGACTTTC.

This CDR3 is CASSLGQYNEQFF. The CDR3 coding sequence is TGTGCCAGCAGCTTGGGGCAATACAATGAGCAGTTCTTC. The chain combines TRBV7-8 with TRBJ2-1, with D possibly matching TRBD1 (5 bases). CDR1 is SGHVS, CDR2 FQNEAQ, per germline. There are 13 residues in the CDR3. The ends were cut back, 3 bases at V and 4 bases at J, with 7 bases in the middle.

V is TRBV7-3 and J is TRBJ2-5; possible D gene TRBD2, 6 bases. V lost 0 bases and J 1 base, leaving 6 bases between the germline ends. The CDR3 totals 14 residues. Germline CDR1 is SGHTA and CDR2 is FQGTGA. CDR3 sequence (DNA): TGTGCCAGCAGCTTAACGGGGGGCCAAGAGACCCAGTACTTC. Protein product: CASSLTGGQETQYF.

The chain links TRBV14 to TRBJ2-1; 7 bases match TRBD2. V lost 3 bases, J lost 9 bases, and 8 bases stayed unmatched. The CDR3 extends over 14 amino acids. Germline V CDR1 and CDR2: SGHDN, FVKESK. In nucleotides, the CDR3 is TGTGCCAGCAGCCACTCAGGGAGGGTAGGTGAGCAGTTCTTC. Encoded protein: CASSHSGRVGEQFF.

The rearrangement uses TRBV18 and TRBJ2-5; 11 positions match TRBD2. Trimming took 3 bases from V and 4 from J; bases not matched to a gene: 1. Germline V gene data show CDR1 as KGHSH and CDR2 as LQKENI. The CDR3 is 14 residues long. CDR3 bases: TGTGCCAGCTCACCCGGACTAGCGGGAGAGACCCAGTACTTC. As protein: CASSPGLAGETQYF.

The V call is TRBV6-5, the J call TRBJ2-1, with D possibly TRBD2 on 6 matching bases. The germline V gene encodes CDR1 MNHEY and CDR2 SVGAGI. The CDR3 runs 15 residues. Trimming shortened V by 8 bases and J by 6 bases, and 20 bases separated the two germline ends. The CDR3 nucleotides are TGTGCCAGCGGAAGGGCGGTAGCGGATCGCAATGAGCAGTTCTTC. This translates into CASGRAVADRNEQFF.

The chain is built from TRBV29-1 and TRBJ2-7; 9 bases agree with TRBD2. Germline V gene sequence: CDR1 SQVTM, CDR2 ANQGSEA. The ends lost 6 bases at V and 3 bases at J; junction bases unmatched: 9. The CDR3 is 14 amino acids. The CDR3 loop reads CSVPVAGDNYEQYF. CDR3 nucleotide sequence: TGCAGCGTCCCCGTAGCGGGAGATAACTACGAGCAGTACTTC.

This clone has a handful of counts. This chain links TRBV11-3 with TRBJ1-2, with 9 nucleotides matching TRBD1. V trimming: 3 bases; J trimming: 7 bases; junction bases outside the gene matches: 6. Germline CDR1 is SGHNT and CDR2 is YENEEA. The CDR3 has 14 amino acids. The CDR3 DNA follows: TGTGCCAGCAGCTTCCGGACAGGGGAGGGTGGCTACACCTTC. Its protein product is CASSFRTGEGGYTF.

The V gene is TRBV11-2, the J gene TRBJ1-4; 7 bases map to TRBD1. The length of the CDR3 is 15 residues. V trimming: 2 bases; J trimming: 8 bases; junction bases outside the gene matches: 8. Germline V gene sequence: CDR1 SGHAT, CDR2 FQNNGV. CDR3 residues: CASSLRQGAGEKLFF. CDR3 coding DNA: TGTGCCAGCAGCTTACGACAGGGAGCTGGCGAAAAACTGTTTTTT.

This chain links TRBV27 with TRBJ2-2; D possibly matches TRBD1 or TRBD2 (6 bases each). This CDR3 region has 14 residues. Germline lookup yields CDR1 MNHEY and CDR2 SMNVEV (reference sequence). The V end lost 3 bases, the J end lost 5 bases, and 10 bases lay between the germline ends. CDR3: CASSLGGRTGELFF. CDR3 nucleotide sequence: TGTGCCAGCAGTTTGGGGGGCCGGACCGGGGAGCTGTTTTTT.

The chain recombines TRBV15 with TRBJ2-1; 10 bases line up with TRBD2. The CDR3 covers 16 residues. After removal of 1 base from V and 7 bases from J, the junction contained 7 bases not matched to a gene. Germline V CDR1 and CDR2: LNHNV, YYDKDF (reference sequence). The CDR3 DNA reads TGTGCCACCAGCAGAGCCGGAGCGGGAGGGGCGAATGAGCAGTTCTTC. Amino acids: CATSRAGAGGANEQFF.

The chain is built from TRBV7-6 and TRBJ1-2, with D possibly TRBD1 on 6 matching bases. Trimming cost V 1 base and J 3 bases, with 12 bases left between them. The CDR3 loop spans 15 amino acids. Germline CDR1 is SGHVS and CDR2 is FNYEAQ. The CDR3 DNA sequence: TGTGCCAGCAGCTTAGGCGTGGGGGCAGACTATGGCTACACCTTC. Amino acids: CASSLGVGADYGYTF. The full variable domain, in which reference TRBV7-6 and TRBJ1-2 provide the parts outside the CDR3, is GAGVSQSPRYKVTKRGQDVALRCDPISGHVSLYWYRQALGQGPEFLTYFNYEAQQDKSGLPNDRFSAERPEGSISTLTIQRTEQRDSAMYRCASSLGVGADYGYTFGSGTRLTVV.

The chain has TRBV4-1 and TRBJ2-5; 7 nucleotides match TRBD1. The CDR3 extends over 15 amino acids. Germline V gene sequence: CDR1 MGHRA, CDR2 YSYEKL. V shed 1 base, J shed 0 bases, and the junction held 2 bases outside the gene matches. CDR3 sequence (DNA): TGCGCCAGCAGCCAAGCGGGACAGTACCAAGAGACCCAGTACTTC. It specifies CASSQAGQYQETQYF.

V gene TRBV19 combines with J gene TRBJ2-1, with 11 bases fitting TRBD2. In germline, CDR1 is LNHDA, CDR2 SQIVND (reference sequence). Trimming removed 4 bases from V and 3 bases from J; junction bases left unmatched: 5. This CDR3 spans 16 amino acids. DNA for the CDR3: TGTGCCAGTAGTACCGGACTAGCGGGCCTCTACAATGAGCAGTTCTTC. Protein: CASSTGLAGLYNEQFF.

The rearrangement uses TRBV11-2 and TRBJ1-1, with a tentative D call TRBD1 (5 bases). V lost 11 bases and J 0 bases, leaving 16 bases between the germline ends. The CDR3 is 14 residues long. Germline assignment: CDR1 SGHAT and CDR2 FQNNGV. CDR3 protein: CASREGFMNTEAFF. The CDR3, as DNA: TGTGCCTCGAGGGAGGGGTTCATGAACACTGAAGCTTTCTTT. Full variable domain (outside the CDR3, taken from reference TRBV11-2 and TRBJ1-1): EAGVAQSPRYKIIEKRQSVAFWCNPISGHATLYWYQQILGQGPKLLIQFQNNGVVDDSQLPKDRFSAERLKGVDSTLKIQPAKLEDSAVYLCASREGFMNTEAFFGQGTRLTVV.

The chain employs TRBV2 and TRBJ2-5; TRBD1 might be the D (6 bases). Trimming shortened V by 7 bases and J by 5 bases, and 20 bases separated the two germline ends. The germline gives CDR1 SNHLY, CDR2 FYNNEI. CDR3 size: 15 residues. The CDR3 loop is CASKKMDSHGETQYF. CDR3 nucleotide sequence: TGTGCCAGCAAGAAGATGGACAGCCACGGGGAGACCCAGTACTTC.

The chain combines TRBV19 with TRBJ1-2; possible D gene TRBD1, 5 bases. Deletions cut 4 bases from V and 8 bases from J, with 23 bases between. This CDR3 has 16 amino acids. Germline V gene lookup returns CDR1 LNHDA and CDR2 SQIVND (reference sequence). This CDR3 is CASSNTQGGRGRGYTF. The CDR3 coding sequence is TGTGCCAGTAGTAATACCCAGGGCGGTCGTGGTCGAGGCTACACCTTC.